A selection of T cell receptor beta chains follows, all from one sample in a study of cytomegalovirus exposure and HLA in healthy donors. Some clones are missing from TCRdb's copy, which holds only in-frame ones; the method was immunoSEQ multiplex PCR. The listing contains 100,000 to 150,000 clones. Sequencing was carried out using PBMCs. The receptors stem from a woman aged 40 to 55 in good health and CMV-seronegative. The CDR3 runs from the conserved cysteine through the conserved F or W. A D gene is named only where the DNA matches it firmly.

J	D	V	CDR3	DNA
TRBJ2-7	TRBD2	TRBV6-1	CASSEGWAGGLYEQYF	TGTGCCAGCAGTGAAGGATGGGCGGGGGGCCTCTACGAGCAGTACTTC
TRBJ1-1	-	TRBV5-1	CASSLGLPNTEAFF	TGCGCCAGCAGCCTGGGACTCCCGAACACTGAAGCTTTCTTT
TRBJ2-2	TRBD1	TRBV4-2	CASRVGQGNTGELFF	TGTGCCAGCAGGGTGGGACAGGGGAACACCGGGGAGCTGTTTTTT
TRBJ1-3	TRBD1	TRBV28	CASRSTGRSGNTIYF	TGTGCCAGCAGATCGACAGGGCGGTCTGGAAACACCATATATTTT
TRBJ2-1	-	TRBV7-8	CASSLGSSYNEQFF	TGTGCCAGCAGCTTAGGGAGCTCCTACAATGAGCAGTTCTTC
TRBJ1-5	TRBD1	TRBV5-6	CASSSLGQGASQPQHF	TGTGCCAGCAGCAGTTTGGGACAGGGGGCGAGTCAGCCCCAGCATTTT
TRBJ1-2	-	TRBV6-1	CASSTYRVKNYGYTF	TGTGCCAGCAGTACCTACAGGGTGAAGAACTATGGCTACACCTTC
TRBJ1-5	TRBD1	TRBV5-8	CASTFRDRQNQPQHF	TGTGCCAGCACCTTCCGGGACAGGCAAAATCAGCCCCAGCATTTT
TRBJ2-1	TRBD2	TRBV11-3	CASSITSGGTLSSYNEQFF	TGTGCCAGCAGCATTACTAGCGGGGGAACTTTAAGCTCCTACAATGAGCAGTTCTTC
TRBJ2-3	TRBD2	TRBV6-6	CASSRDYNTDTQYF	TGTGCCAGCAGCCGGGACTACAACACAGATACGCAGTATTTT
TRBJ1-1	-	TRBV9	CASSVAGVNTEAFF	TGTGCCAGCAGCGTAGCCGGGGTGAACACTGAAGCTTTCTTT
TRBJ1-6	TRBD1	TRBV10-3	CAIRGTGAGGNSPLHF	TGTGCCATCAGAGGTACAGGGGCCGGCGGGAATTCACCCCTCCACTTT
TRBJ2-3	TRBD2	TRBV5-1	CASSSPSGGSADTQYF	TGCGCCAGCAGCTCCCCCTCCGGGGGGAGTGCAGATACGCAGTATTTT
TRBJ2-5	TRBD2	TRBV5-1	CASTPGGGAKETQYF	TGCGCCAGCACCCCTGGCGGGGGGGCTAAAGAGACCCAGTACTTC
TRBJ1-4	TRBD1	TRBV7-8	CASSSQGAGNEKLFF	TGTGCCAGCAGCTCACAGGGGGCTGGTAATGAAAAACTGTTTTTT
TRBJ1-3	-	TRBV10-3	CAISRDKGRSGNTIYF	TGTGCCATCAGTAGGGACAAGGGTCGCTCTGGAAACACCATATATTTT
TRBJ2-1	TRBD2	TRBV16	CASTPEGGGNEQFF	TGTGCCAGCACCCCCGAGGGCGGGGGGAATGAGCAGTTCTTC
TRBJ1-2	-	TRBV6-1	CALGQGQTKNYGYTF	TGTGCCCTAGGGCAGGGGCAGACTAAAAACTATGGCTACACCTTC
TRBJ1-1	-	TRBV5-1	CASTGSGMNTEAFF	TGCGCCAGCACCGGGTCGGGGATGAACACTGAAGCTTTCTTT
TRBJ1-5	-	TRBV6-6	CASSYGRANQPQHF	TGTGCCAGCAGTTACGGCAGGGCCAATCAGCCCCAGCATTTT
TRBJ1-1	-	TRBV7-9	CASSLYREGTEAFF	TGTGCCAGCAGCCTCTACAGGGAGGGCACTGAAGCTTTCTTT
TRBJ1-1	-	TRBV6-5	CASSYQDTEAFF	TGTGCCAGCAGTTACCAGGACACTGAAGCTTTCTTT
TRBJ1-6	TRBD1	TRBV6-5	CASSLRTGDNSPLHF	TGTGCCAGCAGTCTAAGGACAGGGGATAATTCACCCCTCCACTTT
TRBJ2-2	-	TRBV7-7	CASTPTGFHGELFF	TGTGCTAGCACCCCCACAGGGTTTCACGGGGAGCTGTTTTTT
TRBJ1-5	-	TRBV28	CASSRKGQGVGYSNQPQHF	TGTGCCAGCAGCCGGAAGGGGCAGGGTGTGGGTTATAGCAATCAGCCCCAGCATTTT
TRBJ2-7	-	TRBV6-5	CASSPARIYSYEQYF	TGTGCCAGCAGCCCCGCCAGGATATACTCATACGAGCAGTACTTC
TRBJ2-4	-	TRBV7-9	CASSRHDTAKNIQYF	TGTGCCAGCAGCAGACACGACACAGCCAAAAACATTCAGTACTTC
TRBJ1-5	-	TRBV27	CASSFAGYPHSNQPQHF	TGTGCCAGCAGTTTCGCAGGGTACCCCCATAGCAATCAGCCCCAGCATTTT
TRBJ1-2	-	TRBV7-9	CASSSVHYGYTF	TGTGCCAGCAGCTCGGTACACTATGGCTACACCTTC
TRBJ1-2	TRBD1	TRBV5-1	CASSLVTTSGTALYGYTF	TGCGCCAGCAGCCTGGTTACAACCTCCGGGACAGCGCTCTATGGCTACACCTTC
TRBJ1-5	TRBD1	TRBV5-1	CASSPGQVYSNQPQHF	TGCGCCAGCAGCCCCGGACAGGTATATAGCAATCAGCCCCAGCATTTT
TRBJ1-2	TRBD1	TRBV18	CASSLGQALGYGYTF	TGTGCCAGCTCCCTCGGACAGGCGCTAGGCTATGGCTACACCTTC
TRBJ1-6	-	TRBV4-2	CASSQTSGGSLGSNSPLHF	TGTGCCAGCAGCCAGACATCGGGGGGCTCCCTGGGGTCAAATTCACCCCTCCACTTT
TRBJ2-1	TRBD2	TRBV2	CASSLGLAGVEQFF	TGTGCCAGCAGCTTGGGACTAGCGGGGGTTGAGCAGTTCTTC
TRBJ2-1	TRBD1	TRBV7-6	CASSQIQGNNEQFF	TGTGCCAGCAGCCAAATACAGGGGAACAATGAGCAGTTCTTC
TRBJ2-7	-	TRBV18	CASSPPPTSEQYF	TGTGCCAGCTCACCACCCCCGACAAGCGAGCAGTACTTC
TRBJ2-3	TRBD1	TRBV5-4	CASSLQGEDTQYF	TGTGCCAGCAGCTTACAGGGGGAAGATACGCAGTATTTT